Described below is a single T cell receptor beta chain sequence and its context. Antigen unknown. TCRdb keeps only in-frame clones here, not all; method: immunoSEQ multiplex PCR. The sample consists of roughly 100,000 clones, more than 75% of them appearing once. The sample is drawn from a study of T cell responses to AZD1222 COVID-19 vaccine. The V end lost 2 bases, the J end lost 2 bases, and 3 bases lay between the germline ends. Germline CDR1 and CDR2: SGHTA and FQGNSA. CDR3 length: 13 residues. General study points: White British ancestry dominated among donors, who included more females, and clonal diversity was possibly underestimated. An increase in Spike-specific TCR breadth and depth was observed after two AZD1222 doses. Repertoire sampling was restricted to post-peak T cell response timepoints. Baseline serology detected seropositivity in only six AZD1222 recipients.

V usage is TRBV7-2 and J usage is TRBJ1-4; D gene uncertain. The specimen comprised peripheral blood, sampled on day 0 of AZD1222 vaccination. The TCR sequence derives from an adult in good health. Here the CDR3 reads CASSLRTNEKLFF. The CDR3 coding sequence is TGTGCCAGCAGCTTACGGACTAATGAAAAACTGTTTTTT.